The 3 T cell receptor beta chains in this list originate from one sample, sequenced in a study of cytomegalovirus exposure and HLA in healthy donors. Vbeta (60) and Jbeta (13) primers were used in the PCR. Clones were sequenced by immunoSEQ multiplex PCR, and TCRdb holds only the in-frame ones, with some missing. Here the sample spans 60,000 to 85,000 clones, around three quarters being singletons. The sequenced sample was PBMCs. The receptors were gathered from a male donor in good health and CMV-seropositive.

V usage is TRBV7-9 and J usage is TRBJ1-1; a weak D match, TRBD1 (5 bases). The CDR3 loop spans 12 amino acids. Trimming removed 2 bases at V and 8 bases at J, with 9 bases between. Germline V gene data show CDR1 as SEHNR and CDR2 as FQNEAQ (reference sequence). CDR3 DNA sequence: TGTGCCAGCAGCTTATCGGCAGGGGAAGCTTTCTTT. Its protein product is CASSLSAGEAFF.

This sequence joins TRBV19 and TRBJ2-2; 7 nucleotides match TRBD2. Germline CDR1 LNHDA, CDR2 SQIVND (reference sequence). The J segment lost 2 bases and the V segment lost 6 bases, leaving 9 bases of the junction unmatched. The CDR3 totals 16 residues. CDR3 coding DNA: TGTGCCAGTAGGACGACCGGGACTACAAACACCGGGGAGCTGTTTTTT. It translates to CASRTTGTTNTGELFF.

This chain uses TRBV27 with TRBJ2-1, with TRBD1 matching 10 bases. Losses at the gene ends were 6 bases for V and 0 bases for J; bases not matched to a gene: 5. This CDR3 spans 16 amino acids. CDR1 is MNHEY, CDR2 SMNVEV, per germline (reference sequence). CDR3 coding DNA: TGTGCCAGCAGACTCCGGACAGGGGGCTCCTACAATGAGCAGTTCTTC. This gives the protein CASRLRTGGSYNEQFF.